This TCR beta chain was sequenced in a study of blood T cell repertoires in COVID-19. Study-level information: Donors in the United States, Italy and Spain gave samples during acute or convalescent COVID-19. Sources were T cells, B-cell-depleted T cells, or PBMCs; the material itself was cDNA or gDNA.

Between the trimmed V and J ends, which lost 0 bases and 1 base, there was a span of 12 bases. Germline loops: CDR1 GTSNPN, CDR2 SVGIG (reference sequence). This CDR3 is 15 amino acids long. How the authors handled the data: Estimation of nucleated cell counts was performed using reference gene primer amplification. Measured with immunoSEQ multiplex PCR; TCRdb has only the in-frame clones, and not every one. V and J calls and clone size are given by that table; D and trimming were obtained from the DNA. The profile shows some 350,000 clones, 91% of them singletons. The TCR was taken from a woman between 18 and 29 years old who had recovered from COVID-19. The V and J genes are TRBV30 and TRBJ1-1, with D possibly matching TRBD1 (6 bases). Sequenced: peripheral blood. CDR3 in amino acids: CAWSVFRQANTEAFF. CDR3 sequence (DNA): TGTGCCTGGAGTGTTTTTAGACAGGCGAACACTGAAGCTTTCTTT.